The 18 T cell receptor beta chains below were found in one sample sequenced in a study of early T cells in non-severe SARS-CoV-2 infection. TCRdb passed the 5' RACE reads through MiXCR, listing each CDR3 protein once. This sample has tens of thousands of distinct CDR3 sequences, with 15% found just once. Sequenced: whole blood. The source of these receptors is an adult who was a healthcare worker with PCR-confirmed SARS-CoV-2 infection or an uninfected control (not recorded which).

The gene calls are TRBV28 and TRBJ2-1, with 12 positions matching TRBD2. The trim removed 5 bases at V and 2 bases at J, leaving 7 bases unmatched. Germline-derived CDR1 and CDR2 are MDHEN and SYDVKM. CDR3 size: 17 residues. Here the CDR3 reads CASSETSGSPTYNEQFF. The CDR3, as DNA: TGTGCCAGCAGTGAGACTAGCGGGAGCCCCACCTACAATGAGCAGTTCTTC.

In its sample, this clonotype was seen a few times. V and J are TRBV5-1 and TRBJ1-2; D might be TRBD1 (5 bases). Germline CDR1 and CDR2: SGHRS and YFSETQ. There are 16 residues in the CDR3. V dropped 0 bases and J dropped 6 bases, with 18 bases sitting between them. The CDR3 is CASSLEDPRWGHGYTF. DNA of the CDR3: TGCGCCAGCAGCTTGGAAGACCCGCGATGGGGCCATGGCTACACCTTC.

The J gene is TRBJ1-1, the V gene TRBV6-6, with a possible D match to TRBD1 (6 bases). The CDR3 has 12 amino acids. V lost 10 bases to trimming and J lost 9 bases, with 18 bases between them. The germline gives CDR1 MNHNY, CDR2 SVGAGI (reference sequence). The CDR3 region has the DNA TGTGCCACAGTATATCTTCGGGACAAAGCTTTCTTT. This sequence encodes CATVYLRDKAFF.

This clonotype was found many times. The chain employs TRBV7-3 and TRBJ2-1; TRBD2 matches at 12 bases. The CDR3 length is 15 residues. Germline CDR1 and CDR2: SGHTA and FQGTGA. With 3 bases clipped from V and 9 bases from J, the junction kept 6 bases outside the gene matches. CDR3 DNA sequence: TGTGCCAGCAGCTTTCGACTAGCGGGAGTAGGTGAGCAGTTCTTC. This sequence encodes CASSFRLAGVGEQFF.

V is TRBV20-1 and J is TRBJ2-7, with D unresolved. Germline V lookup: CDR1 DFQATT, CDR2 SNEGSKA (reference sequence). CDR3 length: 15 residues. V gave up 8 bases and J gave up 0 bases, with 20 bases separating them. CDR3 in amino acids: CSSKAAGSSSYEQYF. CDR3 DNA: TGCAGTTCAAAAGCCGCAGGCTCAAGCTCCTACGAGCAGTACTTC.

This clonotype was picked up many times. The chain has TRBV7-9 and TRBJ1-1; D not resolved. Germline V CDR1 and CDR2: SEHNR, FQNEAQ (reference sequence). V was trimmed by 6 bases and J by 0 bases, leaving 2 bases between them. The CDR3 length is 11 residues. The CDR3 DNA reads TGTGCCAGCAGTTTGAACACTGAAGCTTTCTTT. This translates into CASSLNTEAFF.

The J gene is TRBJ2-1, the V gene TRBV11-2; D might be TRBD2 (6 bases). Germline V gene sequence: CDR1 SGHAT, CDR2 FQNNGV. The length of the CDR3 is 15 residues. V was pared by 5 bases and J by 6 bases, with 17 bases between. Here the CDR3 DNA reads TGTGCCAGCAGCACCGGGACTCCCGCGGGCAATGAGCAGTTCTTC. This gives the protein CASSTGTPAGNEQFF.

This CDR3 is CSVEDSRNTEAFF. The CDR3, as DNA: TGCAGCGTTGAAGATAGTCGGAACACTGAAGCTTTCTTT. The rearrangement uses TRBV29-1 and TRBJ1-1; no reliable D call. CDR1 is SQVTM and CDR2 is ANQGSEA in the germline V gene. With 0 bases removed from V and 1 base from J, the gap between germline ends came to 6 bases. The CDR3 extends over 13 amino acids.

V usage is TRBV19 and J usage is TRBJ1-2; perhaps TRBD1 as D (5 bases). V was shortened by 2 bases and J by 0 bases, with 7 bases between the two germline ends. CDR1 and CDR2 (germline): LNHDA, SQIVND (reference sequence). The CDR3 is 14 amino acids. The CDR3, as DNA: TGTGCCAGTAGTATACAGACAGCTAACTATGGCTACACCTTC. This encodes CASSIQTANYGYTF.

This chain connects TRBV28 to TRBJ2-3, with D perhaps TRBD1 (6 bases). Germline CDR1 is MDHEN and CDR2 is SYDVKM. V lost 10 bases, J lost 5 bases, and 13 bases lay in between. The CDR3 covers 12 residues. Here the CDR3 DNA reads TGTGCCACGGGGCGAGGGGGAGATACGCAGTATTTT. Translated, it gives CATGRGGDTQYF.

The chain employs TRBV2 and TRBJ2-5, with D hard to call. Germline CDR1 reads SNHLY; CDR2 reads FYNNEI. The CDR3 is 11 amino acids. V shed 7 bases and J shed 4 bases, with 7 bases lying between them. This chain's CDR3 is CASNLLETQYF. The CDR3 DNA is TGTGCCAGCAACCTATTAGAGACCCAGTACTTC.

This clonotype was observed a few times. The chain combines TRBV11-2 with TRBJ2-7; no definite D call. Germline-derived CDR1 and CDR2 are SGHAT and FQNNGV. V was clipped by 2 bases and J by 5 bases, with 4 bases between them. The CDR3 has 11 residues. CDR3 sequence (DNA): TGTGCCAGCAGCTTAAATCACGAGCAGTACTTC. Amino acid sequence: CASSLNHEQYF.

This clonotype was found many times. This chain joins TRBV2 and TRBJ2-6; 9 bases align to TRBD1. CDR1 and CDR2 (germline): SNHLY, FYNNEI. CDR3 length equals 16 residues. The ends lost 6 bases at V and 4 bases at J; junction bases unmatched: 7. CDR3 sequence: CASRTGGAAGANVLTF. CDR3 nucleotide sequence: TGTGCCAGCAGGACAGGGGGAGCAGCAGGGGCCAACGTCCTGACTTTC.

This clonotype showed up many times. In nucleotides, the CDR3 is TGCAGCGTAGCCCTACGAGGGAGTTCCTGGGCTTTCTTT. Its translation: CSVALRGSSWAFF. The V call is TRBV29-1, the J call TRBJ1-1; D is uncertain. The length of the CDR3 is 13 residues. In germline, CDR1 is SQVTM, CDR2 ANQGSEA. Trimming removed 6 bases from V and 11 bases from J, with 22 bases in between.

This clonotype was seen more than once but under ten times. The rearrangement uses TRBV27 and TRBJ1-2, with D possibly matching TRBD1 (5 bases). V was trimmed by 4 bases and J by 1 base, leaving 7 bases between them. The CDR3 spans 13 residues. CDR1 and CDR2 (germline): MNHEY, SMNVEV (reference sequence). The CDR3 region has the DNA TGTGCCAGCAGTTGGGACCATAACTATGGCTACACCTTC. Amino acid sequence: CASSWDHNYGYTF.

This clonotype was observed many times. The chain couples TRBV4-1 to TRBJ1-1; D is unresolved. V lost 2 bases to trimming and J lost 1 base, with 5 bases between them. Germline CDR1 reads MGHRA; CDR2 reads YSYEKL. CDR3 length equals 13 residues. The CDR3 nucleotides read TGCGCCAGCAGCCAATTAGGGAACACTGAAGCTTTCTTT. Its translation is CASSQLGNTEAFF.

The chain couples TRBV27 to TRBJ1-6; D gene ambiguous. CDR1 MNHEY and CDR2 SMNVEV come from the germline V gene (reference sequence). The CDR3 sequence is 14 residues long. V lost 6 bases, J lost 0 bases, and 6 bases lay in between. For the CDR3, the DNA is TGTGCCAGCAGATTTAGCTCCTATAATTCACCCCTCCACTTT. It is translated as CASRFSSYNSPLHF.

Many counts were recorded for this clonotype. CDR3 sequence: CASSLGVSNNGEQFF. The DNA for the CDR3 is TGTGCCAGCAGCCTAGGGGTTTCGAACAATGGTGAGCAGTTCTTC. This rearrangement joins TRBV5-8 to TRBJ2-1; a possible D gene is TRBD1 (5 bases). This CDR3 is built from 15 residues. Looked up from germline, CDR1 is SGHTS and CDR2 is YDEGEE. Trimming stripped 4 bases from V and 9 bases from J, with 20 bases between.